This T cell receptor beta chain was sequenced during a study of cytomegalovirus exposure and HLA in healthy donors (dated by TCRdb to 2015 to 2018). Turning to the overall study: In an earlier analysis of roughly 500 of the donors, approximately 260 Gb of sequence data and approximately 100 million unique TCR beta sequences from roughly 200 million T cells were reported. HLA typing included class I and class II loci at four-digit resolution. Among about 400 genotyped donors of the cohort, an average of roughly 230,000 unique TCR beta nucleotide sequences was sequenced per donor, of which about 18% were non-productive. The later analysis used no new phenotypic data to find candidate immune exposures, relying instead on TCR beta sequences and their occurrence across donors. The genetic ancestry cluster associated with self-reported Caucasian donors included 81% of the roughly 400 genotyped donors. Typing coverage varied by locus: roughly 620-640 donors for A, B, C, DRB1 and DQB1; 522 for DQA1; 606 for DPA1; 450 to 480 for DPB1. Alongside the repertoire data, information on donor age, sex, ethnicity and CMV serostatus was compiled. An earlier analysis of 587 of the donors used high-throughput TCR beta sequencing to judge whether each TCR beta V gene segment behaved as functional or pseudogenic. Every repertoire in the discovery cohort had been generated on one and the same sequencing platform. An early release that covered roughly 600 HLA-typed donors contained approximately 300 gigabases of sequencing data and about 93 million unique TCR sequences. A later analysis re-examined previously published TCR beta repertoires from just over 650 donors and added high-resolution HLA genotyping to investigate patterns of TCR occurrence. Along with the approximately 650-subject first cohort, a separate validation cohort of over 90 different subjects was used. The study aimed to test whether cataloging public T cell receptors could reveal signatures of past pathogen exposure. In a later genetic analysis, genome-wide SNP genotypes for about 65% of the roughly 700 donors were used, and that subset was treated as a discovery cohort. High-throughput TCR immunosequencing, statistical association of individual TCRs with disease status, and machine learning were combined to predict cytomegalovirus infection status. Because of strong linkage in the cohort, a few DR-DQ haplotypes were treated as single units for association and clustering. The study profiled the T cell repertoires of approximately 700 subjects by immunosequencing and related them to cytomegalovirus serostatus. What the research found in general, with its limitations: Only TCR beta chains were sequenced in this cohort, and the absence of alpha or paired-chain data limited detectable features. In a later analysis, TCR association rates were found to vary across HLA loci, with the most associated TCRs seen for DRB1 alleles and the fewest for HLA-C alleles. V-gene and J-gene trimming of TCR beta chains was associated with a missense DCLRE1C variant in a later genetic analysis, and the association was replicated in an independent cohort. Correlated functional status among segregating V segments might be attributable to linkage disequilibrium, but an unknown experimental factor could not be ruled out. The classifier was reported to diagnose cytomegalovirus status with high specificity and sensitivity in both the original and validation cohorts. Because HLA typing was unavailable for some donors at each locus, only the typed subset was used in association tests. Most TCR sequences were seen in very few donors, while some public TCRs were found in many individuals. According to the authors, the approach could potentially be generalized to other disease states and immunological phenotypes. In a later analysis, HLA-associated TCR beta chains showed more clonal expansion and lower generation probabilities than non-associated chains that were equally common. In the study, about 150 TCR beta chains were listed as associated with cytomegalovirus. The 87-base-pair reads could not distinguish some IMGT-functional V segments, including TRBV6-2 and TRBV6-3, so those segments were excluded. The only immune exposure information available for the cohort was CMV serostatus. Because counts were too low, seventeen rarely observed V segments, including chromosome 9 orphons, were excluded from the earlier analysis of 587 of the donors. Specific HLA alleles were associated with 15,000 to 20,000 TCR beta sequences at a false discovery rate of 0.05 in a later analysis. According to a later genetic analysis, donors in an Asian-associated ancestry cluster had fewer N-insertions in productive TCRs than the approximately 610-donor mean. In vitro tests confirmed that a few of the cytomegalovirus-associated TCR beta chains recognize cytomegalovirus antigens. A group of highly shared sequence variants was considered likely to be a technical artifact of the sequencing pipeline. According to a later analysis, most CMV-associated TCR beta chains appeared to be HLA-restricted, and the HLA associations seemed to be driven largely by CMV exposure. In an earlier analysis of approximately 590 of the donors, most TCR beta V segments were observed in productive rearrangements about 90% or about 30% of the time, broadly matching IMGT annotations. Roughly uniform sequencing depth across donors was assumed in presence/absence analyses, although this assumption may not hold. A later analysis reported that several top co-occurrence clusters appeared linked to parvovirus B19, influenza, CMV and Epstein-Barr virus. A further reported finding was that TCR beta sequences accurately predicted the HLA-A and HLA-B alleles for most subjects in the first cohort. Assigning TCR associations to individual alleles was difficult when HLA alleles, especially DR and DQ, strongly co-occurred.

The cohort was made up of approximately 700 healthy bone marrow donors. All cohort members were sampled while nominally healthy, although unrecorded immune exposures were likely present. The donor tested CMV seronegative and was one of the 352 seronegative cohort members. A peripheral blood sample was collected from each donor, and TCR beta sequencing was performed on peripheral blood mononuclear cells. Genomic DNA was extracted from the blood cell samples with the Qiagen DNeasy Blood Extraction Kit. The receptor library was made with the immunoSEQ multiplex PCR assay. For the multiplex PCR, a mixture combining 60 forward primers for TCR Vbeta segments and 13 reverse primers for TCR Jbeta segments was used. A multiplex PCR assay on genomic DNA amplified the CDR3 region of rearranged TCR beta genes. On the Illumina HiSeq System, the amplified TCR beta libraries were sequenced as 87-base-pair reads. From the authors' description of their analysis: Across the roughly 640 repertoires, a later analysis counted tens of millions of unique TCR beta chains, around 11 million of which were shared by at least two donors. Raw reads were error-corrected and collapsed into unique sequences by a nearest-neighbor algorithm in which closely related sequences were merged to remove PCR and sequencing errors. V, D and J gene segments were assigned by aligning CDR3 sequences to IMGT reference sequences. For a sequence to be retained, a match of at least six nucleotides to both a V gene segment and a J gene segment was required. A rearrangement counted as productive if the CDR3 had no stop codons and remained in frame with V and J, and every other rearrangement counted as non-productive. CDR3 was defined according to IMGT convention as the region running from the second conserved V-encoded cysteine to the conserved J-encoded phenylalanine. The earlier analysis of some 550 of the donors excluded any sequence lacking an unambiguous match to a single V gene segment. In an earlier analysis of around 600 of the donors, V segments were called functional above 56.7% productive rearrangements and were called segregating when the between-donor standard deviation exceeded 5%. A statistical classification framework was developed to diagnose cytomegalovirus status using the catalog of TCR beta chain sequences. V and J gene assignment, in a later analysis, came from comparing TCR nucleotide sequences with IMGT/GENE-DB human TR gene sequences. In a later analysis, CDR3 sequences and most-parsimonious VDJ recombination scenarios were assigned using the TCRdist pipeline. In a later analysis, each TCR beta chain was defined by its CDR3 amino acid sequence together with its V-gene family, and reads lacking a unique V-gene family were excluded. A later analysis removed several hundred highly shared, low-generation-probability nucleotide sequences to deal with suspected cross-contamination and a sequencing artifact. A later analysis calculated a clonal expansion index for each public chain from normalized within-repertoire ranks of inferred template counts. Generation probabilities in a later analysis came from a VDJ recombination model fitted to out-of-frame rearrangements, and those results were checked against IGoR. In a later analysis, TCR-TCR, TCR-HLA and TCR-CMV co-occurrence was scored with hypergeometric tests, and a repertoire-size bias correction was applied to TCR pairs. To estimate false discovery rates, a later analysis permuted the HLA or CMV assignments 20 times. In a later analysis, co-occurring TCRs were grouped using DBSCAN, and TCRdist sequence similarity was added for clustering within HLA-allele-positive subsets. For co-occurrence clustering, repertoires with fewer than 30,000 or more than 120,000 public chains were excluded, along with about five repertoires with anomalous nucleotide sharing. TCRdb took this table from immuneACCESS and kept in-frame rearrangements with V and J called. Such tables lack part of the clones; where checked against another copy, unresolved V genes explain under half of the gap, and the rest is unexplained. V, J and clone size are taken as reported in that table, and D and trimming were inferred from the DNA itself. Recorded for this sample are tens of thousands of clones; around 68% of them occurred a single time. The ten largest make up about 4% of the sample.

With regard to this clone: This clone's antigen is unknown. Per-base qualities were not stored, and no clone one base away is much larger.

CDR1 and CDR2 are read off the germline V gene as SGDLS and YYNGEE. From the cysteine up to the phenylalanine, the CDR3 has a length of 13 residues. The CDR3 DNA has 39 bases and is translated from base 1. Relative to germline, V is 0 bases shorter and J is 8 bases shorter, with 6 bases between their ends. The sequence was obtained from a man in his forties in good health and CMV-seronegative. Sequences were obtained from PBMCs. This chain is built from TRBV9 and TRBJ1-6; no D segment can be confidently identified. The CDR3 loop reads CASSVVEDSPLHF. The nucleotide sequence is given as TGTGCCAGCAGCGTAGTAGAGGATTCACCCCTCCACTTT.